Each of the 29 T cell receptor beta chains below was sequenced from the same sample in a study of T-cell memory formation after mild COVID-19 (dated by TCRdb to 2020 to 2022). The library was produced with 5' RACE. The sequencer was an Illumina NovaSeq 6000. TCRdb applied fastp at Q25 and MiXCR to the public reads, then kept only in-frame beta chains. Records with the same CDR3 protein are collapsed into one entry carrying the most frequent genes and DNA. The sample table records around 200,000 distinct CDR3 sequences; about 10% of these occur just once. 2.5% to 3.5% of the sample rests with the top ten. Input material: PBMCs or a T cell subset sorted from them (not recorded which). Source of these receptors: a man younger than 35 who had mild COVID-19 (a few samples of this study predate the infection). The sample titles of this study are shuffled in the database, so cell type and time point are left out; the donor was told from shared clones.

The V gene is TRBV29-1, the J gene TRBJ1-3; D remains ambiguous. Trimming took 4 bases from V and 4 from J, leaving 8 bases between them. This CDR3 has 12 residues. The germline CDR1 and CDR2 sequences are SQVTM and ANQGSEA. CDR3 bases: TGCAGCGTTGCCGAGGCGGGAAACACCATATATTTT. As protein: CSVAEAGNTIYF.

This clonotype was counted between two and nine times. The CDR3 sequence is CASRDRGQGRQPQHF. The CDR3 bases are TGTGCCAGCAGAGACCGGGGGCAGGGGCGTCAGCCCCAGCATTTT. V usage is TRBV28 and J usage is TRBJ1-5; possible D gene TRBD1, 6 bases. Germline CDR1 is MDHEN and CDR2 is SYDVKM. V was shortened by 6 bases and J by 6 bases, with 18 bases between the two germline ends. The length of the CDR3 is 15 residues. The variable domain in full, completed from reference TRBV28 and TRBJ1-5, reads DVKVTQSSRYLVKRTGEKVFLECVQDMDHENMFWYRQDPGLGLRLIYFSYDVKMKEKGDIPEGYSVSREKKERFSLILESASTNQTSMYLCASRDRGQGRQPQHFGDGTRLSIL.

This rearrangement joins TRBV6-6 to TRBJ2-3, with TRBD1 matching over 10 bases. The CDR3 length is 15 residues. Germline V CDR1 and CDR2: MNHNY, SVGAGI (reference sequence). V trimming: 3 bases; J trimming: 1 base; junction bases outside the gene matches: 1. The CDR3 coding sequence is TGTGCCAGCAGTTATGGGACAGGGGGCACAGATACGCAGTATTTT. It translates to CASSYGTGGTDTQYF.

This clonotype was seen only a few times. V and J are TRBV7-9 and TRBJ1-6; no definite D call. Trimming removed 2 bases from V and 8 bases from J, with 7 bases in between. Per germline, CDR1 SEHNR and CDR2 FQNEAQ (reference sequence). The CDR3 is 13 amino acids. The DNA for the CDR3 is TGTGCCAGCAGCTTACTCTCGGATTCACCCCTCCACTTT. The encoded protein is CASSLLSDSPLHF.

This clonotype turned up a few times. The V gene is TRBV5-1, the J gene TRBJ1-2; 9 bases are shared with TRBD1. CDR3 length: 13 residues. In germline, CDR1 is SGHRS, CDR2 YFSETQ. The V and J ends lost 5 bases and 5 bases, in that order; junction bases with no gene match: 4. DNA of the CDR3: TGCGCCAGCAGACCCGGGACAGGGTATGGCTACACCTTC. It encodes CASRPGTGYGYTF.

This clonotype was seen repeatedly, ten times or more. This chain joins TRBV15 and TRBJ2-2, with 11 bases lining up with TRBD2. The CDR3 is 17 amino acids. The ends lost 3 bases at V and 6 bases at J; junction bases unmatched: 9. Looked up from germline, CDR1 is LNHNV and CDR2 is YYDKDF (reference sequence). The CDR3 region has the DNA TGTGCCACCAGCAGTCTCGGAGGACTAGCGGGTGCCGGGGAGCTGTTTTTT. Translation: CATSSLGGLAGAGELFF.

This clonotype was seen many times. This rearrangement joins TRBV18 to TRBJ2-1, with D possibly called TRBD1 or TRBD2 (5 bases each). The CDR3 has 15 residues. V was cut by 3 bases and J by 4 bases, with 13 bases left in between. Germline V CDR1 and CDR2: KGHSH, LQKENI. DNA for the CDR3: TGTGCCAGCTCACCCCCGGGGACCGATTACAATGAGCAGTTCTTC. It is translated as CASSPPGTDYNEQFF.

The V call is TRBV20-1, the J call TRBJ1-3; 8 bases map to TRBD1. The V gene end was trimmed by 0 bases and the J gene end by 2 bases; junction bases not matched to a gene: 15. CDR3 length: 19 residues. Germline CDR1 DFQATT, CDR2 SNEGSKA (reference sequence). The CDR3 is CSARDIGRGPESAGNTIYF. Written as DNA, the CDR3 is TGCAGTGCTAGAGATATTGGCAGGGGGCCGGAGTCCGCTGGAAACACCATATATTTT.

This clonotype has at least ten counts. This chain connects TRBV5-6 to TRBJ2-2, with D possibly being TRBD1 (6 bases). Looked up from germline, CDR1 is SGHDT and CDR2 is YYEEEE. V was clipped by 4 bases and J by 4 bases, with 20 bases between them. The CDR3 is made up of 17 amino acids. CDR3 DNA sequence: TGTGCCAGCAGCCGTTTCCGGGACACTCGGGGCACCGGGGAGCTGTTTTTT. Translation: CASSRFRDTRGTGELFF.

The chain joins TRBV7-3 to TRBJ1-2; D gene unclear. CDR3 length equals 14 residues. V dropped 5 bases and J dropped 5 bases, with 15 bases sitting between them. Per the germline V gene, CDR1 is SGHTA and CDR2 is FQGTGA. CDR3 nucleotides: TGTGCCAGCAGCCCGGATCCGGGCTCGTATGGCTACACCTTC. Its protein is CASSPDPGSYGYTF.

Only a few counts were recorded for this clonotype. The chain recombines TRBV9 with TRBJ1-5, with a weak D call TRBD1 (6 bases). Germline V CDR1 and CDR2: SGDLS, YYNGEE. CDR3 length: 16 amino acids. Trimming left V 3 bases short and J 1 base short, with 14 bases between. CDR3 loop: CASSDRQERSNQPQHF. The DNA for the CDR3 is TGTGCCAGCAGCGACCGACAGGAGCGCAGCAATCAGCCCCAGCATTTT.

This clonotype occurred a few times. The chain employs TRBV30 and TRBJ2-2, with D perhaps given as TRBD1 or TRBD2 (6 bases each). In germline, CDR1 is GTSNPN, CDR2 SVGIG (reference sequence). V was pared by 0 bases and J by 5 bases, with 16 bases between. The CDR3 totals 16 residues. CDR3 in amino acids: CAWSVLGRGGTGELFF. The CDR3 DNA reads TGTGCCTGGAGTGTACTCGGCAGGGGAGGAACCGGGGAGCTGTTTTTT.

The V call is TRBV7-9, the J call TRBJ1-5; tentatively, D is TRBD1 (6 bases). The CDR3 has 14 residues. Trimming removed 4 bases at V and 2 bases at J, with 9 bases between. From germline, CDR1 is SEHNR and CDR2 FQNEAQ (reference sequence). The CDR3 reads CASSSSGGNQPQHF. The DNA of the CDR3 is TGTGCCAGCAGCTCTTCAGGGGGCAATCAGCCCCAGCATTTT.

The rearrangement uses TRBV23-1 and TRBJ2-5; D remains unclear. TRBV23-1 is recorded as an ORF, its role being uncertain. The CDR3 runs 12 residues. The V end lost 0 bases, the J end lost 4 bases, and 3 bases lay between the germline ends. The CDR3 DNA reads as TGCGCCAGCAGTCAATCGCTAGAGACCCAGTACTTC. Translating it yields CASSQSLETQYF.

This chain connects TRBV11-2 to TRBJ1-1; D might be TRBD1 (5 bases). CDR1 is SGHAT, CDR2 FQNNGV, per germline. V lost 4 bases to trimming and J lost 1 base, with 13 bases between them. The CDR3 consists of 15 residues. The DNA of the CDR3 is TGTGCCAGCAGCTCGTGGGGGACGCAGAACACTGAAGCTTTCTTT. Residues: CASSSWGTQNTEAFF.

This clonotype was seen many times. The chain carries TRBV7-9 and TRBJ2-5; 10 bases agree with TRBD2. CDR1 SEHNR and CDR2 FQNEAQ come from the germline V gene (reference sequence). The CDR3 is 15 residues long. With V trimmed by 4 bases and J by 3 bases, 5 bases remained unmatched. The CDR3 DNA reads TGTGCCAGCAGCTCCTGGACTAGCGGAGAAGAGACCCAGTACTTC. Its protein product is CASSSWTSGEETQYF.

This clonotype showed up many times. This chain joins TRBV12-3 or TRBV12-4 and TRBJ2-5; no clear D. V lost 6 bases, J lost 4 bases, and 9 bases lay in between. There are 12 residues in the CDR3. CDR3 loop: CASRPLGETQYF. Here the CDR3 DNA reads TGTGCCAGCAGGCCCCTGGGAGAGACCCAGTACTTC.

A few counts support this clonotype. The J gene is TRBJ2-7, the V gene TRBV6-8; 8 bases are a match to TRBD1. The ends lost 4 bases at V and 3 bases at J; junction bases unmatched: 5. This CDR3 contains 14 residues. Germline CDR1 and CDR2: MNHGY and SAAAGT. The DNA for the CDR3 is TGTGCCAGCAGTTTAAGGACAGGGAACTACGAGCAGTACTTC. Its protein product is CASSLRTGNYEQYF.

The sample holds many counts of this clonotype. CDR3 amino acids: CASRGLGNSPLHF. For the CDR3, the DNA is TGCGCCAGCAGGGGGCTTGGGAATTCACCCCTCCACTTT. This chain uses TRBV4-1 with TRBJ1-6; tentative D call: TRBD1 (5 bases). Germline CDR1 and CDR2: MGHRA and YSYEKL. V lost 6 bases and J 7 bases, leaving 10 bases between the germline ends. The CDR3 runs to 13 residues.

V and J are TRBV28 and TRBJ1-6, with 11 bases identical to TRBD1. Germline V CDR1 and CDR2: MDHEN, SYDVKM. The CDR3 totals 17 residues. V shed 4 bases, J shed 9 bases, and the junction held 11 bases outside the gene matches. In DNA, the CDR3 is TGTGCCAGCAGTTACCCCCAAGGGACAGGGGGTTCTTCACCCCTCCACTTT. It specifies CASSYPQGTGGSSPLHF.

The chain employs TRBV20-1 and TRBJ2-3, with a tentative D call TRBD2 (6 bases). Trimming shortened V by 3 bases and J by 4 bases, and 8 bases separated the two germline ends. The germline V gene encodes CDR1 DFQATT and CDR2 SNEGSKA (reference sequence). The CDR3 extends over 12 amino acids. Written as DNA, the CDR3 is TGCAGTGCTAGGTGGGAGGCAGATACGCAGTATTTT. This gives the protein CSARWEADTQYF.

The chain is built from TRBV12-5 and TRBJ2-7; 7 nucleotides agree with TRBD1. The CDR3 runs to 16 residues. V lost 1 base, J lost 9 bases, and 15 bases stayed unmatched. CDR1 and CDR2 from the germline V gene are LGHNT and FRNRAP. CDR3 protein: CASGLGSGTALRWQYF. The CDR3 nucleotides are TGTGCTAGTGGTTTGGGTTCCGGGACAGCTCTACGATGGCAGTACTTC.

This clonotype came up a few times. Written as DNA, the CDR3 is TGTGCCAGCAGCCCGTCGACTGAGACCCAGTACTTC. Translation gives CASSPSTETQYF. The rearrangement uses TRBV11-2 and TRBJ2-5, with unresolved D. Deletions cut 5 bases from V and 5 bases from J, with 9 bases between. Germline V gene sequence: CDR1 SGHAT, CDR2 FQNNGV. This CDR3 spans 12 amino acids.

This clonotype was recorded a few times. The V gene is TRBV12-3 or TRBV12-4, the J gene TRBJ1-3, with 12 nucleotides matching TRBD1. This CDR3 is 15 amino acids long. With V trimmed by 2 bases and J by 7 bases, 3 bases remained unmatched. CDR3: CASSLPGTGGNTIYF. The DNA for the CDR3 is TGTGCCAGCAGTTTACCTGGGACAGGGGGCAACACCATATATTTT.

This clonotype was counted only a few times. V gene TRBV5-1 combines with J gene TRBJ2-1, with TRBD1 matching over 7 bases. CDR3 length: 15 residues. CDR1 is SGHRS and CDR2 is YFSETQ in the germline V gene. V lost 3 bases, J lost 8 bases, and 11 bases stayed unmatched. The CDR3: CASSSVDRLWDEQFF. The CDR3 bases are TGCGCCAGCAGCTCGGTGGACAGGCTCTGGGATGAGCAGTTCTTC.

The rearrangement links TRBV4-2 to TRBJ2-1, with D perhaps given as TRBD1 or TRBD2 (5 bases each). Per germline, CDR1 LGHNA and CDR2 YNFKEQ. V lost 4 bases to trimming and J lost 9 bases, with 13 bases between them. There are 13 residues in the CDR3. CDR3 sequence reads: CASSRDLPGEQFF. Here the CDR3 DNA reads TGTGCCAGCAGCCGGGACCTCCCCGGTGAGCAGTTCTTC.

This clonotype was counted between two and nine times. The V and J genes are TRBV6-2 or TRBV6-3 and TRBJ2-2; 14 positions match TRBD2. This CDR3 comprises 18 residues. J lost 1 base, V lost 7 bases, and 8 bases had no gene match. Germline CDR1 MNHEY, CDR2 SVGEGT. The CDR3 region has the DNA TGTGCCAGCACCCGGACTAGCGGGGGGCCCAGGAACACCGGGGAGCTGTTTTTT. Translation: CASTRTSGGPRNTGELFF.

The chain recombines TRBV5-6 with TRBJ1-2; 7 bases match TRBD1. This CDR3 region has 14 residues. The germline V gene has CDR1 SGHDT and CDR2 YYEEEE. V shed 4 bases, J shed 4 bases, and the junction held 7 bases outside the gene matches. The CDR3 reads CASSLTGFPYGYTF. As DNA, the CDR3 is TGTGCCAGCAGCCTGACAGGGTTTCCCTATGGCTACACCTTC.

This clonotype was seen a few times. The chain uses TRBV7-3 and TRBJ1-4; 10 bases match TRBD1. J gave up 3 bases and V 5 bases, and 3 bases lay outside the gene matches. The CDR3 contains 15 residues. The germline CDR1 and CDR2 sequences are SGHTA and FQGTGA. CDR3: CASSNGQGANEKLFF. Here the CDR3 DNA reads TGTGCCAGCAGCAACGGACAGGGGGCTAATGAAAAACTGTTTTTT.